The TCR beta chain under discussion was sequenced for a study of T cells in localized non-small cell lung cancer. Findings and caveats of the study: A raised T cell density in blood coincided with lengthier overall survival. Only one tumor region went through sequencing, so heterogeneity may still be there. Uninvolved adjacent lung had higher T cell clonality than tumor and all other tissues. Adjacent lung exhibited a median of about 50 among the 100 most abundant tumor clones.

Clones were read by immunoSEQ multiplex PCR, and TCRdb kept only the in-frame ones, dropping some. The data hold approximately 67,000 clones, with almost 85% observed a single time. The germline V and J ends were trimmed by 2 bases and 5 bases, with 10 bases remaining between them. The V gene's germline CDR1 is KGHSH and CDR2 LQKENI. This CDR3 comprises 14 residues. For this clone: Its target is unknown.

This receptor was taken from an older female donor with stage I lung adenocarcinoma. Sequences were derived from peripheral blood, sampled before any cancer treatment. The gene calls are TRBV18 and TRBJ2-1; a weak D match, TRBD2 (6 bases). The CDR3 nucleotides are TGTGCCAGCTCACCATCGGGACTTAACAATGAGCAGTTCTTC. It codes for CASSPSGLNNEQFF.